The clone carrying this TCR beta chain came up a few times. This entry is derived from a study of T cell responses to AZD1222 COVID-19 vaccine. Data came from immunoSEQ multiplex PCR; TCRdb stores just in-frame clones and leaves some out. The repertoire holds about 140,000 clones, under 95% seen once, with 7.5% to 8% in the top ten. Sequencing was performed on peripheral blood, taken 28 days after the second dose of the MenACWY control vaccine. The receptor's source is an adult who received the MenACWY meningococcal vaccine as a control.

CDR3 nucleotide sequence: TGTGCCAGCAGTCAATGGAGTACAGATACGCAGTATTTT. Its translation is CASSQWSTDTQYF. The V and J genes are TRBV7-2 and TRBJ2-3; unclear D gene. The V end was cut by 6 bases, the J end by 3 bases, with 10 bases between. Germline CDR1 reads SGHTA; CDR2 reads FQGNSA. This CDR3 contains 13 residues.